This T cell receptor beta chain was identified in a study of T cells after posttransplantation cyclophosphamide listed by TCRdb under 2016. In terms of the full investigation: T cell repertoire reconstitution was tracked by TRB sequencing after myeloablative bone marrow transplantation in which posttransplantation cyclophosphamide was used as GVHD prophylaxis. Samples from 35 PTCy-treated patients and 15 to 20 related bone marrow donors of those patients were subjected to antigen receptor sequencing. Blood from every one of the approximately 30 PTCy patients who had 1-year posttransplant specimens underwent TRB sequencing. Up to about 3 additional blood samples from 2 to 5.2 years after transplant were also TRB-sequenced in 3 patients, as was pretransplant blood from several patients. Because TRA and TRB clonality correlated tightly in several samples, later TCR analyses were limited to TRB. Public TRB sequences were compared against a database of over 3,600 sequences linked to responses to pathogens, tumor antigens, self-antigens and alloantigens. Overall results and qualifications from the work: Donor-recipient similarity was low at 1-2 months but increased during the first year, and donor CD8+ memory clones often dominated later blood repertoires. Across the 45 to 55 patients, TRB clonality was highly associated with recipient CMV seropositivity and CMV reactivation, and diversity with PTCy was similar to that in the CNI/methotrexate controls. The TRB repertoires of T cells infiltrating skin or GI tract showed only limited overlap with the TRB repertoires of T cells in blood.

The treatment or condition label here, explained by the study, means: high-dose cyclophosphamide on days +3 and +4 as single-agent GVHD prophylaxis. For conditioning, the PTCy patients got busulfan and fludarabine, then a related or unrelated marrow graft, followed by cyclophosphamide on days +3 and +4. The PTCy-treated patients were drawn from a prospective, multi-institutional clinical trial. Mononuclear cells from peripheral blood and bone marrow were separated by Ficoll-Hypaque density centrifugation and then cryopreserved. TRB sequencing was run on genomic DNA with either the immunoSEQ assay at survey resolution or the hsTCRB kit. In the original analysis: The immunoSEQ software handled the initial read processing, while the LymphoSeq R package was used for the repertoire analyses. Clonality was calculated as 1 minus normalized Shannon entropy, and the Gini coefficient was also calculated for each TRB dataset. Phenotypes of unsorted samples were inferred by mapping TRB sequences from sorted subsets of the recipient or donor onto the same recipient's unsorted samples. Held by TCRdb, this immuneACCESS table contains in-frame sequences only and omits some clones. Under half of the omission traces to an unresolved V gene where checked; the cause of the rest is unknown. Clone size and the V and J calls come from that table; the DNA yielded D and trimming. Within this sample are 10,000 to 15,000 clones, with approximately 2% of them counted one time only. The top ten clones comprise less than 20% of the sample.

Worth noting for this clone: The specificity of this receptor is unknown. The record has no base qualities; no much larger clone is one base away.

The sequenced sample was PBMCs, obtained after allogeneic stem cell transplant with posttransplant cyclophosphamide. The receptor was isolated from a male patient in his thirties who received an allogeneic stem cell transplant from a related donor, was CMV-positive, and had no GVHD. Some T cells present after a transplant may be cells of the graft donor.

The CDR3 amino acid sequence is: CASREGNTIYF. The DNA is TGTGCCAGCAGAGAGGGAAACACCATATATTTT. The chain employs TRBV25-1 and TRBJ1-3, with the D gene call left open. V and J lose 6 bases and 4 bases, and a span of 4 bases separates them. The CDR3 has 11 amino acids, counting the end cysteine and phenylalanine. The sequence is cut down to CDR3 DNA, 33 bases in frame from base 1. CDR1 and CDR2, per the germline V gene, are MGHDK and SYGVNS.